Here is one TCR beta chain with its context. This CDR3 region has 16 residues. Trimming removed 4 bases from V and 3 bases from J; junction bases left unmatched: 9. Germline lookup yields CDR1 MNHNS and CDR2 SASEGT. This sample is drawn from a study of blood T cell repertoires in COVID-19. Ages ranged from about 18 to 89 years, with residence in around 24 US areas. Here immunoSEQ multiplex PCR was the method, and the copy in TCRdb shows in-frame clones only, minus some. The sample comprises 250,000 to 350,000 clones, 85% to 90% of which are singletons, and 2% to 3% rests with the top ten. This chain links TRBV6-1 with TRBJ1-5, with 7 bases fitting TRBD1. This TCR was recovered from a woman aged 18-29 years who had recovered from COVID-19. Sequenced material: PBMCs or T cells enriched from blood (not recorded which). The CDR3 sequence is CASSGDSQGINQPQHF. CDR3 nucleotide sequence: TGTGCCAGCAGTGGCGATTCACAGGGGATCAATCAGCCCCAGCATTTT.